A single TCR beta chain is shown here with its context. The data originate from a study of blood T cell repertoires in COVID-19. On the study more broadly: Italy, Spain and the United States were the sources of the convalescent and acute COVID-19 samples. Nucleic acid was either cDNA or gDNA, and it came from T cells, B-cell-depleted T cells, or PBMCs.

Trimming pared 7 bases from V and 2 bases from J, leaving 14 bases between. The germline gives CDR1 MNHEY, CDR2 SMNVEV (reference sequence). The CDR3 runs to 14 residues. Under the authors' procedure: It was from reference gene primer amplification that nucleated cell counts were estimated. The repertoire was sequenced with immunoSEQ multiplex PCR; TCRdb's copy has only in-frame clones and lacks some. V and J calls and clone size are those listed in that table; D and trimming were worked out from the DNA. The sample has 150,000 or so clones; less than 95% are singletons. This TCR derives from a man aged 45-65 years with acute or convalescent COVID-19. Sequencing was performed on peripheral blood. The rearrangement links TRBV27 to TRBJ2-5; a weak D match, TRBD2 (6 bases). In DNA, the CDR3 is TGTGCCAGCAAGTTAAGCGGGTTACAAGAGACCCAGTACTTC. Protein product: CASKLSGLQETQYF.